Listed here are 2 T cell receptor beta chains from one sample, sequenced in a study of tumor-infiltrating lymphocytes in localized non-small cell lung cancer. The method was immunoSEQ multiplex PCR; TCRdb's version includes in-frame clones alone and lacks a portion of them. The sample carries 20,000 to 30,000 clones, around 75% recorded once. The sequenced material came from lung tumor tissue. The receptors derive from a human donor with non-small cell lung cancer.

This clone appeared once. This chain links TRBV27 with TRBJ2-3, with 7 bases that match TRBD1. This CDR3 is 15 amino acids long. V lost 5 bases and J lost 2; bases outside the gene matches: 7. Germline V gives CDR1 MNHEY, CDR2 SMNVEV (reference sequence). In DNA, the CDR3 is TGTGCCAGCAGTCACAGGGGACAGTCCACAGATACGCAGTATTTT. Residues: CASSHRGQSTDTQYF.

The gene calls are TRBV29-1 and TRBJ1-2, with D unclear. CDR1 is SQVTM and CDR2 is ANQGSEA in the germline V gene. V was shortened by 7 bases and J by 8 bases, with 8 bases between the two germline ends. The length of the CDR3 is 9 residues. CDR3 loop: CSATEGYTF. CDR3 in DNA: TGCAGCGCGACGGAGGGCTACACCTTC.